This T cell receptor (beta chain) was captured by sequencing in a study of blood T cell repertoires in COVID-19. Trimming at V came to 1 base and at J to 4 bases, leaving 10 bases not matched to a gene. The CDR3 runs to 17 residues. Germline CDR1 reads LNHNV; CDR2 reads YYDKDF (reference sequence). In the original workflow: Estimates of nucleated cell counts were drawn from the amplification of reference gene primers. Clones were sequenced by immunoSEQ multiplex PCR, and TCRdb holds only the in-frame ones, with some missing. The V and J calls and clone size come from that table; D and trimming were worked out from the DNA. The sample records some 130,000 clones, more than 60% being singletons. This clone has only a few counts.

This sequence joins TRBV15 and TRBJ1-1; TRBD1 aligns across 9 bases. This TCR derives from a woman in her seventies with acute or convalescent COVID-19. Specimen: peripheral blood. CDR3 residues: CATSRAPGTGYSTEAFF. The DNA of the CDR3 is TGTGCCACCAGCAGAGCACCCGGGACAGGGTATTCCACTGAAGCTTTCTTT.